The rows below give T cell receptor beta chains drawn from one sample of a study of T-cell reconstitution after alpha-beta-depleted transplantation in children. One entry per CDR3 protein results from TCRdb running MiXCR on the PCR reads. The sample has hundreds of thousands of distinct CDR3 sequences, around 13% seen once. The sample in question was PBMCs, obtained before TCRalphabeta/CD19-depleted stem cell transplant. Receptor source: a girl between 2 and 10 years old with congenital amegakaryocytic thrombocytopenia, due to receive a stem cell transplant. CDR3s include the opening cysteine and the closing phenylalanine or tryptophan. The order of the fields is V gene, J gene, CDR3 protein.

V: TRBV29-1; J: TRBJ1-2; CDR3: CSVGVLGGPYGYTF
V: TRBV29-1; J: TRBJ2-7; CDR3: CSVRAGTHTHYEQYF
V: TRBV7-2; J: TRBJ2-5; CDR3: CASSLALSSGAQETQYF
V: TRBV20-1; J: TRBJ2-1; CDR3: CSARDFHEQFF
V: TRBV12-5; J: TRBJ2-1; CDR3: CASGLVLAGGISYNEQFF
V: TRBV5-1; J: TRBJ2-2; CDR3: CASSPGPPGELFF
V: TRBV29-1; J: TRBJ2-1; CDR3: CSVVPPGTGQFF
V: TRBV28; J: TRBJ2-1; CDR3: CASSFQAGGSYNEQFF
V: TRBV11-1; J: TRBJ2-3; CDR3: CASSLEIAPDTQYF
V: TRBV20-1; J: TRBJ2-3; CDR3: CSAYSGTDTQYF
V: TRBV10-3; J: TRBJ2-7; CDR3: CAIGIRQGLYEQYF
V: TRBV7-8; J: TRBJ2-5; CDR3: CASSERGLAGGISQETQYF
V: TRBV20-1; J: TRBJ2-3; CDR3: CSAREPAGFPSDTQYF
V: TRBV5-6; J: TRBJ1-5; CDR3: CASSLATGLSNQPQHF
V: TRBV6-1; J: TRBJ1-1; CDR3: CASSEWDRQNTEAFF
V: TRBV29-1; J: TRBJ2-1; CDR3: CSVDALAGGNEQFF
V: TRBV28; J: TRBJ1-2; CDR3: CVSRGRGAPPRGYTF
V: TRBV10-2; J: TRBJ1-5; CDR3: CASRGTWDQPQHF
V: TRBV15; J: TRBJ1-1; CDR3: CATSRPGRDTEAFF
V: TRBV10-3; J: TRBJ2-3; CDR3: CAISESLLEENPDTQYF
V: TRBV7-9; J: TRBJ2-2; CDR3: CAGSPGPGQNTGELFF
V: TRBV5-1; J: TRBJ2-5; CDR3: CATRPNQETQYF
V: TRBV24-1; J: TRBJ2-3; CDR3: CATRAGGEDTQYF
V: TRBV28; J: TRBJ2-2; CDR3: CASSIRYSNTGELFF
V: TRBV20-1; J: TRBJ2-3; CDR3: CSAKRELTDTQYF
V: TRBV7-9; J: TRBJ2-7; CDR3: CASSLVQVAYEQYF
V: TRBV10-3; J: TRBJ2-1; CDR3: CAIEREGNSYNEQFF
V: TRBV7-6; J: TRBJ2-1; CDR3: CASSSFTRLAGEVTTSYNEQFF
V: TRBV5-5; J: TRBJ2-7; CDR3: CASSRLTPSYEQYF
V: TRBV4-1; J: TRBJ1-3; CDR3: CASSQGTYSGNTIYF
V: TRBV4-2; J: TRBJ2-2; CDR3: CASRRGRANTGELFF
V: TRBV12-3/TRBV12-4; J: TRBJ2-5; CDR3: CASSPSFSLPETQYF
V: TRBV2; J: TRBJ2-1; CDR3: CASTDPKTSGYNEQFF
V: TRBV7-9; J: TRBJ1-1; CDR3: CASSLAWIGEATEAFF
V: TRBV12-3/TRBV12-4; J: TRBJ2-7; CDR3: CASSWGRTYEQYF
V: TRBV5-1; J: TRBJ2-5; CDR3: CASRLEGAAETQYF
V: TRBV20-1; J: TRBJ2-1; CDR3: CSARAEGLNEQFF
V: TRBV6-5; J: TRBJ2-1; CDR3: CASSYSLTGTPDNEQFF
V: TRBV29-1; J: TRBJ2-7; CDR3: CSVTTYAVRYEQYF
V: TRBV20-1; J: TRBJ2-2; CDR3: CSADGRLAGGPSTGELFF
V: TRBV12-3/TRBV12-4; J: TRBJ1-4; CDR3: CASRQAGGTNEKLFF
V: TRBV11-2; J: TRBJ2-1; CDR3: CASSSLGDEQFF
V: TRBV7-9; J: TRBJ2-7; CDR3: CASTTGPYEQYF
V: TRBV29-1; J: TRBJ1-1; CDR3: CSVQNLPAGEGTEAFF
V: TRBV6-1; J: TRBJ1-2; CDR3: CAGRKPGNPYGYTF